These 31 T cell receptor beta chains originate from one sample sequenced in a study of shared clonotypes between healthy human individuals. Here immunoSEQ multiplex PCR was the method, and the copy in TCRdb shows in-frame clones only, minus some. The data hold around 2.5 million clones, with over 85% observed a single time. The sequenced sample was naive CD4+ T cells from PBMCs. Subset given: CD45RA+ positively selected. The receptors shown here come from a man between 18 and 29 years old in good health. Some clones in this sample may be carry-over from other donors' samples.

This chain connects TRBV7-8 to TRBJ2-6, with D possibly called TRBD1 or TRBD2 (5 bases each). Between the trimmed V and J ends, which lost 3 bases and 0 bases, there was a span of 15 bases. The length of the CDR3 is 18 residues. Germline V CDR1 and CDR2: SGHVS, FQNEAQ. CDR3 DNA sequence: TGTGCCAGCAGCTTCCTGGGACCGACCCTCTCTGGGGCCAACGTCCTGACTTTC. Translation gives CASSFLGPTLSGANVLTF.

This rearrangement joins TRBV28 to TRBJ2-1; no definite D call. The CDR3 spans 14 residues. V lost 7 bases and J lost 0, with 10 bases in between. In germline, CDR1 is MDHEN, CDR2 SYDVKM. The DNA for the CDR3 is TGTGCCAGCACCACAGACGACTCCTACAATGAGCAGTTCTTC. Protein sequence: CASTTDDSYNEQFF.

V gene TRBV10-3 combines with J gene TRBJ1-3; D is unclear. This CDR3 has 14 amino acids. Deletions cut 6 bases from V and 0 bases from J, with 9 bases between. Germline V gene data show CDR1 as ENHRY and CDR2 as SYGVKD. The CDR3 spells CAIRDWSSGNTIYF. In DNA, the CDR3 is TGTGCCATCAGGGACTGGAGCTCTGGAAACACCATATATTTT.

The J gene is TRBJ2-7, the V gene TRBV28, with TRBD1 as a possible D gene (6 bases). The CDR3 runs to 14 residues. The ends were cut back, 7 bases at V and 6 bases at J, with 19 bases in the middle. The germline gives CDR1 MDHEN, CDR2 SYDVKM. CDR3 protein: CASKIGGAVVEQYF. CDR3 in DNA: TGTGCCAGCAAGATTGGGGGCGCGGTGGTCGAGCAGTACTTC.

The gene calls are TRBV6-6 and TRBJ2-1; the D gene could be TRBD1 or TRBD2 (7 bases each). Germline V gene lookup returns CDR1 MNHNY and CDR2 SVGAGI (reference sequence). The CDR3 is 15 amino acids. V was pared by 5 bases and J by 2 bases, with 13 bases between. This chain's CDR3 is CASSNQGGPYNEQFF. Written as DNA, the CDR3 is TGTGCCAGCAGTAACCAGGGGGGGCCCTACAATGAGCAGTTCTTC.

A remark on this clone: Other nucleotide sequences from this sample produce the same CDR3. The V call is TRBV18, the J call TRBJ2-6; TRBD1 aligns across 8 bases. This CDR3 is 17 amino acids long. The germline CDR1 and CDR2 sequences are KGHSH and LQKENI. V shed 3 bases, J shed 0 bases, and the junction held 4 bases outside the gene matches. The CDR3 sequence: CASSPGTGGSGANVLTF. In DNA form, the CDR3 reads TGTGCCAGCTCACCCGGGACAGGAGGCTCTGGGGCCAACGTCCTGACTTTC.

This chain uses TRBV2 with TRBJ1-4; D gene unclear. Between the trimmed V and J ends, which lost 4 bases and 1 base, there was a span of 10 bases. This CDR3 comprises 15 residues. CDR1 is SNHLY and CDR2 is FYNNEI in the germline V gene. As DNA, the CDR3 is TGTGCCAGCAGTGGAGCGGGAAGAACTAATGAAAAACTGTTTTTT. It yields the protein CASSGAGRTNEKLFF.

On this clone: The junction and the germline gene differ at one end; a read error may be behind it. The gene calls are TRBV11-3 and TRBJ1-2; 9 bases line up with TRBD1. In germline, CDR1 is SGHNT, CDR2 YENEEA. The CDR3 extends over 11 amino acids. The CDR3 DNA reads as TGTGCCAGCAGCCAAGGGACAGGGCTAGCCTTC. This translates into CASSQGTGLAF.

J is TRBJ2-5 and V is TRBV28, with D possibly being TRBD2 (7 bases). This CDR3 comprises 15 residues. The V and J ends lost 3 bases and 2 bases respectively, with 13 bases between them. Germline V CDR1 and CDR2: MDHEN, SYDVKM. The CDR3 DNA follows: TGTGCCAGCAGTTTGGAACAGGGAGGGCAAGAGACCCAGTACTTC. This translates into CASSLEQGGQETQYF.

This CDR3 reads CASSQGGPGGDQETQYF. CDR3 bases: TGTGCCAGCAGCCAAGGAGGACCGGGGGGGGACCAAGAGACCCAGTACTTC. This rearrangement joins TRBV4-2 to TRBJ2-5; 8 positions agree with TRBD2. V shed 1 base, J shed 0 bases, and the junction held 7 bases outside the gene matches. Germline lookup yields CDR1 LGHNA and CDR2 YNFKEQ. The CDR3 is 17 amino acids.

This chain joins TRBV28 and TRBJ1-3; no reliable D call. Per the germline V gene, CDR1 is MDHEN and CDR2 is SYDVKM. This CDR3 region has 13 residues. V was trimmed by 4 bases and J by 3 bases, leaving 7 bases between them. CDR3 coding DNA: TGTGCCAGCAGTTCCGCCTTTGGAAACACCATATATTTT. It translates to CASSSAFGNTIYF.

The table lists this clone with a few counts. V is TRBV7-9 and J is TRBJ2-1, with 10 bases that match TRBD2. Losses at the gene ends were 4 bases for V and 7 bases for J; bases not matched to a gene: 4. Germline V CDR1 and CDR2: SEHNR, FQNEAQ (reference sequence). The CDR3 runs 14 residues. CDR3 residues: CASSSGTSVNEQFF. The CDR3 nucleotides read TGTGCCAGCAGCTCCGGGACTAGCGTGAATGAGCAGTTCTTC.

The V and J genes are TRBV5-1 and TRBJ2-5; weak D call: TRBD1 (5 bases). Germline V gene lookup returns CDR1 SGHRS and CDR2 YFSETQ. V lost 4 bases to trimming and J lost 1 base, with 17 bases between them. The CDR3 consists of 16 residues. CDR3 region: CASSPWGRYGQETQYF. The DNA for the CDR3 is TGCGCCAGCAGCCCTTGGGGCCGCTACGGCCAAGAGACCCAGTACTTC.

V gene TRBV9 combines with J gene TRBJ2-5; the D is unclear. V was cut by 4 bases and J by 5 bases, with 12 bases left in between. The CDR3 contains 13 residues. Germline loops: CDR1 SGDLS, CDR2 YYNGEE. The CDR3 loop is CASSISQWETQYF. The DNA of the CDR3 is TGTGCCAGCAGCATCTCCCAATGGGAGACCCAGTACTTC.

This CDR3 is CASSLGRGETQYF. CDR3 sequence (DNA): TGTGCCAGCAGTTTGGGGCGGGGGGAGACCCAGTACTTC. The chain carries TRBV28 and TRBJ2-5, with 7 nucleotides matching TRBD2. Germline lookup yields CDR1 MDHEN and CDR2 SYDVKM. CDR3 size: 13 residues. V lost 3 bases, J lost 5 bases, and 3 bases stayed unmatched.

Worth noting for this clone: The sample contains more than one DNA sequence encoding this CDR3. V usage is TRBV28 and J usage is TRBJ2-7, with D perhaps matching TRBD2 (5 bases). The CDR3 totals 14 residues. Trimming shortened V by 2 bases and J by 0 bases, and 8 bases separated the two germline ends. Germline CDR1 reads MDHEN; CDR2 reads SYDVKM. In nucleotides, the CDR3 is TGTGCCAGCAGTTTAAGCGGCAGCTCCTACGAGCAGTACTTC. Protein product: CASSLSGSSYEQYF.

The J gene is TRBJ1-3, the V gene TRBV28; D uncertain. The CDR3 is made up of 15 amino acids. CDR1 and CDR2 from the germline V gene are MDHEN and SYDVKM. The V and J ends lost 4 bases and 0 bases respectively, with 10 bases between them. Written as DNA, the CDR3 is TGTGCCAGCAGTTCGACCGACCTCTCTGGAAACACCATATATTTT. Translating it yields CASSSTDLSGNTIYF. Combining the CDR3 with reference TRBV28 and TRBJ1-3 gives the whole variable domain DVKVTQSSRYLVKRTGEKVFLECVQDMDHENMFWYRQDPGLGLRLIYFSYDVKMKEKGDIPEGYSVSREKKERFSLILESASTNQTSMYLCASSSTDLSGNTIYFGEGSWLTVV.

Points on this clone: This same CDR3 is encoded by further DNA sequences in the sample. The chain couples TRBV5-1 to TRBJ1-5; 7 positions match TRBD1. The CDR3 spans 14 residues. Germline lookup yields CDR1 SGHRS and CDR2 YFSETQ. J lost 5 bases, V lost 4 bases, and 6 bases had no gene match. CDR3 bases: TGCGCCAGCAGCCAGACAGGGTTTGATCAGCCCCAGCATTTT. Amino acid sequence: CASSQTGFDQPQHF.

CDR3 in DNA: TGTGCCAGCAGGGGACAGGCCACGAGCAATCAGCCCCAGCATTTT. This gives the protein CASRGQATSNQPQHF. The chain links TRBV6-5 to TRBJ1-5, with 8 bases that match TRBD1. The CDR3 is made up of 15 amino acids. Trimming cost V 6 bases and J 1 base; bases outside gene matches: 5. CDR1 MNHEY and CDR2 SVGAGI come from the germline V gene.

The CDR3 DNA reads as TGTGCCAGCAGCTTTTTGAGAGGGGACCTTGAAAAACTGTTTTTT. This encodes CASSFLRGDLEKLFF. The chain employs TRBV5-8 and TRBJ1-4; a weak D match, TRBD1 (5 bases). Per germline, CDR1 SGHTS and CDR2 YDEGEE. V lost 2 bases and J 7 bases, leaving 15 bases between the germline ends. The CDR3 sequence is 15 residues long.

V usage is TRBV7-2 and J usage is TRBJ1-5; possible D gene TRBD1, 5 bases. This CDR3 has 13 residues. With 5 bases removed from V and 0 bases from J, the gap between germline ends came to 5 bases. In germline, CDR1 is SGHTA, CDR2 FQGNSA. CDR3 residues: CASSDSSNQPQHF. The CDR3 DNA reads as TGTGCCAGCAGCGACAGTAGCAATCAGCCCCAGCATTTT.

The chain uses TRBV28 and TRBJ2-1, with 9 bases lining up with TRBD2. The CDR3 runs 18 residues. CDR1 is MDHEN, CDR2 SYDVKM, per germline. J lost 11 bases, V lost 5 bases, and 22 bases had no gene match. The CDR3 loop is CASSPRRGGLGLFDKQFF. The CDR3 nucleotides are TGTGCCAGCAGTCCCAGGCGGGGGGGACTAGGGTTGTTCGATAAGCAGTTCTTC.

The rearrangement links TRBV27 to TRBJ2-1; 8 nucleotides agree with TRBD2. The germline gives CDR1 MNHEY, CDR2 SMNVEV (reference sequence). V was clipped by 6 bases and J by 0 bases; unmatched bases: 7. CDR3 length equals 16 residues. The CDR3 reads CASRGLAILSYNEQFF. CDR3 sequence (DNA): TGTGCCAGCAGAGGACTAGCTATCCTCTCCTACAATGAGCAGTTCTTC.

The chain recombines TRBV28 with TRBJ2-7; perhaps TRBD2 as D (6 bases). This CDR3 has 14 amino acids. Germline-derived CDR1 and CDR2 are MDHEN and SYDVKM. V lost 2 bases and J lost 6, with 14 bases in between. DNA of the CDR3: TGTGCCAGCAGTTTAGGGGGGAACAGTGGCGAGCAGTACTTC. It is translated as CASSLGGNSGEQYF. The variable domain in full, completed from reference TRBV28 and TRBJ2-7, reads DVKVTQSSRYLVKRTGEKVFLECVQDMDHENMFWYRQDPGLGLRLIYFSYDVKMKEKGDIPEGYSVSREKKERFSLILESASTNQTSMYLCASSLGGNSGEQYFGPGTRLTVT.

The chain has TRBV15 and TRBJ1-1; 7 bases agree with TRBD1. After removal of 6 bases from V and 7 bases from J, the junction contained 8 bases not matched to a gene. CDR3 length equals 13 residues. Germline values: CDR1 LNHNV, CDR2 YYDKDF (reference sequence). The CDR3 sequence is CATRLQGRSEAFF. The CDR3 DNA reads as TGTGCCACCAGACTACAGGGGAGGAGTGAAGCTTTCTTT.

The rearrangement uses TRBV15 and TRBJ1-2; 7 bases agree with TRBD1. From germline, CDR1 is LNHNV and CDR2 YYDKDF (reference sequence). J lost 1 base, V lost 0 bases, and 2 bases had no gene match. This CDR3 is built from 15 residues. The CDR3 DNA sequence: TGTGCCACCAGCAGAGAAGGGACAGTTAACTATGGCTACACCTTC. This codes for CATSREGTVNYGYTF.

The chain uses TRBV5-6 and TRBJ1-1; 7 nucleotides agree with TRBD1. V lost 2 bases, J lost 1 base, and 5 bases stayed unmatched. The germline gives CDR1 SGHDT, CDR2 YYEEEE. This CDR3 comprises 15 residues. CDR3 amino acids: CASSLRNRGNTEAFF. As DNA, the CDR3 is TGTGCCAGCAGCTTAAGGAACAGGGGGAACACTGAAGCTTTCTTT.

The V and J genes are TRBV7-9 and TRBJ2-5; TRBD1 matches 7 bases. CDR3 length equals 14 residues. Germline loops: CDR1 SEHNR, CDR2 FQNEAQ (reference sequence). V lost 5 bases, J lost 5 bases, and 8 bases stayed unmatched. CDR3 loop: CASSPGGYGETQYF. The CDR3 nucleotides are TGTGCCAGCAGCCCAGGGGGATATGGGGAGACCCAGTACTTC.

V and J are TRBV5-1 and TRBJ2-7, with 8 nucleotides matching TRBD2. J gave up 0 bases and V 1 base, and 12 bases lay outside the gene matches. The CDR3 spans 18 residues. Germline lookup yields CDR1 SGHRS and CDR2 YFSETQ. DNA for the CDR3: TGCGCCAGCAGCTTGACCCCATTGGAGCGGGGGAGCTCCTACGAGCAGTACTTC. Amino acids: CASSLTPLERGSSYEQYF. Drawing the rest from reference TRBV5-1 and TRBJ2-7, the complete variable domain is KAGVTQTPRYLIKTRGQQVTLSCSPISGHRSVSWYQQTPGQGLQFLFEYFSETQRNKGNFPGRFSGRQFSNSRSEMNVSTLELGDSALYLCASSLTPLERGSSYEQYFGPGTRLTVT.

The chain carries TRBV4-1 and TRBJ2-1; D may be TRBD2 (5 bases). CDR3 length: 14 amino acids. From germline, CDR1 is MGHRA and CDR2 YSYEKL. V was trimmed by 0 bases and J by 10 bases, leaving 13 bases between them. The CDR3 is CASSQELDYEEQFF. In DNA form, the CDR3 reads TGCGCCAGCAGCCAAGAATTAGACTACGAAGAGCAGTTCTTC.

The genes are TRBV7-9 and TRBJ2-7; the match to TRBD2 covers 12 bases. The trim removed 4 bases at V and 6 bases at J, leaving 10 bases unmatched. The germline V gene encodes CDR1 SEHNR and CDR2 FQNEAQ (reference sequence). CDR3 length: 16 residues. This CDR3 is CASSYSTSGSTGEQYF. The DNA of the CDR3 is TGTGCCAGCAGCTATTCGACTAGCGGGAGCACGGGCGAGCAGTACTTC.